The source of this TCR beta chain is a study of graft-versus-host responses after intestinal transplantation. The CDR3 extends over 14 amino acids. CDR1 and CDR2 (germline): SGHRS, YFSETQ. The V end was cut by 4 bases, the J end by 5 bases, with 13 bases between. Measured with immunoSEQ multiplex PCR; TCRdb has only the in-frame clones, and not every one. The sample records 7,500 to 10,000 clones, roughly 93% being singletons. This sequence originates from a human patient who received an intestinal transplant, so some T cells may come from the graft donor. This chain links TRBV5-1 with TRBJ2-1; D may be TRBD1 or TRBD2 (5 bases each). The sample was PBMCs, taken 8 days after intestinal transplant. In DNA form, the CDR3 reads TGCGCCAGCAGCGCTCGGGACCATCACAATGAGCAGTTCTTC. Residues: CASSARDHHNEQFF.